Sequencing of this TCR beta chain was carried out in a study of low-dose radiotherapy and immunotherapy resistance in tumors (dated by TCRdb to the early 2020s). With regard to the full study: Patients in Cohort 1 were given 0.5 Gy per fraction every 2 weeks, and the prescribed total PTV dose was 6.5 Gy. In Cohort 2, 1 Gy per fraction was delivered every two weeks, for a total of 13 Gy over 26 weeks. Patients were given nivolumab as a 240 mg flat dose every two weeks and ipilimumab at 1 mg/kg every six weeks, with both drugs delivered intravenously. Every two weeks, patients got intravenous cyclophosphamide at 200 mg/m2, given one day ahead of each radiation and immunotherapy administration. Starting on cycle 1 day 1, patients took 300 mg of aspirin by mouth once daily for four cycles. Trial participants were not randomized into treatment groups. The translational analysis covered eight patients: three from the first dose cohort and the first five from the second dose cohort.

First-strand cDNA was synthesized with Superscript III and a set of TRAV- and TRBV-specific primers, covering both TCRalpha and TCRbeta chains. TCRs were amplified with Phusion for around 20 PCR cycles using a constant-region primer together with the adapter attached to the V primers. Amplification of the isolated mRNA was done with the MessageAmp II aRNA Amplification Kit, which involved an approximately 16-hour in vitro transcription at 37 degrees C. The Dynabeads mRNA DIRECT Purification Kit was used to isolate mRNA for TCR sequencing. Indexed Illumina adapters were added in a second Phusion PCR of 20 to 25 cycles, and the PCR products were purified with AMPure XP beads. An Illumina MiniSeq instrument was used to deep-sequence the TCRalpha and TCRbeta libraries. The paper's data handling went like this. Custom Perl scripts were used to pool TCR sequences that encoded the same protein, to remove out-of-frame sequences, and to calculate the abundance of each clonotype. Any TCR sequence supported by only a single read was excluded from analysis. Shannon entropy, Gini index, clonality, richness, and the frequency of TCRs shared between repertoires were included as repertoire metrics. In TCRdb, the public reads were trimmed at Q25 with fastp and aligned with MiXCR, with productive beta chains retained. Each entry merges the rows of one CDR3 protein and shows their most common DNA and genes. These V and J calls derive from TCRdb rather than the authors' analysis. Present in this sample are nearly 95,000 distinct CDR3 sequences, 9.4% of which were seen just once. The ten largest clones take up around 1% of the sample.

Ten or more counts support this clonotype. Its antigen is not yet known. There are no base qualities to consult, and no much larger clone falls within one base. The meaning of the sample's time point label: before trial treatment. Donors were enrolled in RACIN, a single-arm phase I dose-escalation trial combining nivolumab, ipilimumab, aspirin, low-dose cyclophosphamide and low-dose radiotherapy. Patients with advanced, TIL-negative solid tumors were considered eligible. The clonotype comes from a male donor with prostate cancer. The sample here was PBMCs, taken before treatment.

The CDR3 is CASRGVLGSYNEQFF. The base sequence is TGCGCCAGCAGAGGGGTACTAGGCTCCTACAATGAGCAGTTCTTC. The chain is made from TRBV5-1 and TRBJ2-1, with the D gene tentatively TRBD1 or TRBD2, based on 5 matching bases in each. The CDR3 holds 15 amino acids from the cysteine to the phenylalanine. Kept here is only the CDR3 DNA, which spans 45 bases and is read in frame from base 1. Trimming at the junction amounts to 5 bases on V and 0 bases on J, and the germline ends lie 12 bases apart. CDR1 is given as SGHRS and CDR2 as YFSETQ, both from the germline V gene.